A selection of T cell receptor beta chains follows, all from one sample in a study of blood T cells in healthy people across ages. Using its own MiXCR run on the 5' RACE reads, TCRdb lists one record per CDR3 protein. The data contain roughly 1.9 million distinct CDR3 sequences, about two fifths of them singletons. Sequenced sample: blood. The receptors were gathered from a human donor in good health. Both conserved end residues are part of each CDR3. Fields, in order: D gene, clone size, V gene, J gene, CDR3 DNA, CDR3 protein. A D gene is named only where the DNA matches it firmly. Expanded clones get a size class; other rows say once, few or many, or leave the size out.

D: -; size: -; V: TRBV6-6; J: TRBJ1-6; DNA: TGTGCCAACCGAGCCGGGGATCATTCACCCCTCCACTTT; CDR3: CANRAGDHSPLHF
D: TRBD2; size: -; V: TRBV28; J: TRBJ2-3; DNA: TGTGCCAGCAGTACCCGGGGGGGTCGGCTGAGAAATACAGATACGCAGTATTTT; CDR3: CASSTRGGRLRNTDTQYF
D: -; size: many; V: TRBV20-1; J: TRBJ2-1; DNA: TGCAGCGCCGGTGGATCCTCCTACAATGAGCAGTTCTTC; CDR3: CSAGGSSYNEQFF
D: TRBD2; size: -; V: TRBV4-3; J: TRBJ2-1; DNA: TGCGCCAGCAGCCAAGGACGGGAGGCCATGAATGAGCAGTTCTTC; CDR3: CASSQGREAMNEQFF
D: -; size: few; V: TRBV4-3; J: TRBJ2-5; DNA: TGCGCCAGCAGCCAACACTCAGGACATTCGGGGCAGTACTTC; CDR3: CASSQHSGHSGQYF
D: -; size: once; V: TRBV11-1; J: TRBJ2-1; DNA: TGTGCCAGCAGCTTAGGGGACGGCCTCTACAATGAGCAGTTCTTC; CDR3: CASSLGDGLYNEQFF
D: -; size: -; V: TRBV18; J: TRBJ2-1; DNA: TGTGCCAGCTCACCAAACGGGGACAATGAGCAGTTCTTC; CDR3: CASSPNGDNEQFF
D: TRBD2; size: -; V: TRBV5-1; J: TRBJ2-3; DNA: TGCGCCAGCAGCTTGTATCTAGCGGCGAAAGATACGCAGTATTTT; CDR3: CASSLYLAAKDTQYF
D: TRBD2; size: -; V: TRBV5-4; J: TRBJ2-6; DNA: TGTGCCAGCACCCGGGGCGGGGGGCCCACTGGGGCCAACGTCCTGACTTTC; CDR3: CASTRGGGPTGANVLTF
D: TRBD1; size: -; V: TRBV10-3; J: TRBJ1-6; DNA: TGTGCCATCAGTGCCGGACAGGTCCCTAGTTTGGCCCTCCACTTT; CDR3: CAISAGQVPSLALHF
D: -; size: few; V: TRBV3-1; J: TRBJ1-4; DNA: TGTGCCAGCAGCCAAGGTTCTGAAAAACTGTTTTTT; CDR3: CASSQGSEKLFF
D: -; size: -; V: TRBV12-3/TRBV12-4; J: TRBJ1-6; DNA: TGTGCCAGCAGTTTAGATCATTCACCCCTCCACTTT; CDR3: CASSLDHSPLHF
D: -; size: many; V: TRBV27; J: TRBJ2-7; DNA: TGTGCCAGCAGTCCCTCAATAGGGGAATACTCCTACGAGCAGTACTTC; CDR3: CASSPSIGEYSYEQYF
D: TRBD1; size: -; V: TRBV29-1; J: TRBJ1-2; DNA: TGCAGCGTTGAAGATCATAGACAGGGAGGCTACACCTTC; CDR3: CSVEDHRQGGYTF
D: TRBD1; size: -; V: TRBV27; J: TRBJ1-2; DNA: TGTGCCAGCCGAGGTTCCGTGCAGGGGGCGTGTTATGGCTACACCTTC; CDR3: CASRGSVQGACYGYTF
D: -; size: -; V: TRBV6-2/TRBV6-3; J: TRBJ1-6; DNA: TGTGCCAGCAGTTATCGCAGGGATTCACCCCTCCACTTT; CDR3: CASSYRRDSPLHF
D: -; size: few; V: TRBV6-1; J: TRBJ1-2; DNA: TGTGCCAGCAGTGAACGTAGGGGGGGCTACTATGGCTACACCTTC; CDR3: CASSERRGGYYGYTF
D: -; size: -; V: TRBV3-1; J: TRBJ2-1; DNA: TGTGCCAGCAGCCGCGCTGCTAGCCTTCCGGAGCAGTTCTTC; CDR3: CASSRAASLPEQFF
D: TRBD1; size: -; V: TRBV7-2; J: TRBJ2-1; DNA: TGTGCCAGCAGCACCCGGGACAGGCGGGAAAATGAGCAGTTCTTC; CDR3: CASSTRDRRENEQFF
D: TRBD1; size: few; V: TRBV5-1; J: TRBJ2-7; DNA: TGCGCCAGCAGCCAAGTGACAGGGTCTCAATCCGAGCAGTACTTC; CDR3: CASSQVTGSQSEQYF
D: TRBD1; size: -; V: TRBV11-2; J: TRBJ1-2; DNA: TGTGCCAGCAGCTTCGGGACAGGGCGCTATGGCTACACCTTC; CDR3: CASSFGTGRYGYTF
D: TRBD1; size: -; V: TRBV12-3/TRBV12-4; J: TRBJ1-2; DNA: TGTGCCAGCAGTTTGGACAGGGAAGCATACGGCTACACCTTC; CDR3: CASSLDREAYGYTF
D: -; size: few; V: TRBV18; J: TRBJ1-2; DNA: TGTGCCAGCTCACCTAGACTGGGGATCGATCCCGAGGGGGTAGATTATGGCTACACCTTC; CDR3: CASSPRLGIDPEGVDYGYTF
D: -; size: -; V: TRBV6-1; J: TRBJ2-7; DNA: TGTGCCAGCAGTGAAATGGGCTACGAGCAGTACTTC; CDR3: CASSEMGYEQYF
D: -; size: -; V: TRBV10-3; J: TRBJ2-1; DNA: TGTGCCATCAGTGGCGGGACCGCCGGTGAGCAGTTCTTC; CDR3: CAISGGTAGEQFF
D: TRBD1; size: -; V: TRBV29-1; J: TRBJ2-2; DNA: TGCAGCGTTGGTTGGGACAGGGTCCCCGGGGAGCTGTTTTTT; CDR3: CSVGWDRVPGELFF
D: TRBD1; size: -; V: TRBV20-1; J: TRBJ1-2; DNA: TGCAGTGCTTTTCCCCAGGGGGCGGAATATGGCTACACCTTC; CDR3: CSAFPQGAEYGYTF
D: TRBD1; size: -; V: TRBV4-3; J: TRBJ2-1; DNA: TGCGCCAGCAGCCAAGATTGGGACAGCCAATCGCAGTTCTTC; CDR3: CASSQDWDSQSQFF
D: TRBD1; size: -; V: TRBV7-8; J: TRBJ1-2; DNA: TGTGCCAGCAGCACACGACAGGGACGGGACTACACCTTC; CDR3: CASSTRQGRDYTF
D: -; size: few; V: TRBV20-1; J: TRBJ2-7; DNA: TGCAGTGCTAGGAGTCGGGAATACGAGCAGTACTTC; CDR3: CSARSREYEQYF
D: -; size: -; V: TRBV5-1; J: TRBJ1-2; DNA: TGCGCCAGCAGCTTGGCGTCAGGGAGAGGTGGCTACACCTTC; CDR3: CASSLASGRGGYTF
D: -; size: few; V: TRBV20-1; J: TRBJ2-3; DNA: TGCAGTGCTAGAATGGACTATTATAGCACAGATACGCAGTATTTT; CDR3: CSARMDYYSTDTQYF
D: -; size: few; V: TRBV20-1; J: TRBJ2-7; DNA: TGCAGTGCTAGAACAGGTCCCCCCTCGTACGAGCAGTACTTC; CDR3: CSARTGPPSYEQYF
D: TRBD1; size: -; V: TRBV28; J: TRBJ1-6; DNA: TGTGCCAGCAGTTTCGGGGACAGGGTTTCACCCCTCCACTTT; CDR3: CASSFGDRVSPLHF
D: -; size: -; V: TRBV29-1; J: TRBJ2-7; DNA: TGCAGCGTCCTAGGCGGGACAGACTACGAGCAGTACTTC; CDR3: CSVLGGTDYEQYF
D: -; size: once; V: TRBV4-2; J: TRBJ2-7; DNA: TGTGCCAGCAGCCAAGATCCCAGCCCCGAGCAGTACTTC; CDR3: CASSQDPSPEQYF
D: TRBD1; size: few; V: TRBV12-3/TRBV12-4; J: TRBJ1-2; DNA: TGTGCCAGCAGCTCTGGACAGGGGACAGATGGCTACACCTTC; CDR3: CASSSGQGTDGYTF
D: TRBD2; size: -; V: TRBV6-5; J: TRBJ2-2; DNA: TGTGCCAGCAGTTACGGACTAGCTACCGGGGAACTGTTTTTT; CDR3: CASSYGLATGELFF
D: -; size: once; V: TRBV11-1; J: TRBJ1-1; DNA: TGTGCCAGCAGCTCCCGGGCCCCGAGAGCGAACACTGAAGCTTTCTTT; CDR3: CASSSRAPRANTEAFF
D: TRBD2; size: -; V: TRBV11-2; J: TRBJ2-7; DNA: TGTGCCAGCAGCTCGAACCGACTAGCGGGGGTCCACGAGCAGTACTTC; CDR3: CASSSNRLAGVHEQYF
D: -; size: -; V: TRBV12-3/TRBV12-4; J: TRBJ1-2; DNA: TGTGCCAGCCGGGGGGGAGGGCTCGGCTACACCTTC; CDR3: CASRGGGLGYTF
D: -; size: many; V: TRBV12-3/TRBV12-4; J: TRBJ2-3; DNA: TGTGCCAGCAGTTTGGTTTGGGGTACGCAGTATTTT; CDR3: CASSLVWGTQYF
D: -; size: few; V: TRBV20-1; J: TRBJ1-4; DNA: TGCAGTGCGTACCCTTTGGGGTCTGATGAAAAACTGTTTTTT; CDR3: CSAYPLGSDEKLFF
D: -; size: -; V: TRBV6-2/TRBV6-3; J: TRBJ1-2; DNA: TGTGCCAGCAGTTACTACCTCGGGGAGCCGTCATATAGAAACTATGGCTACACCTTC; CDR3: CASSYYLGEPSYRNYGYTF
D: -; size: many; V: TRBV5-1; J: TRBJ2-3; DNA: TGCGCCAGCAGCTTGGGTAACCGAGATACGCAGTATTTT; CDR3: CASSLGNRDTQYF
D: TRBD2; size: -; V: TRBV4-1; J: TRBJ2-7; DNA: TGCGCCTGCAGCCAGAGCGGGAGGTCCTACGAGCAGTACTTC; CDR3: CACSQSGRSYEQYF
D: -; size: -; V: TRBV5-1; J: TRBJ2-1; DNA: TGCGCCAGCAGCTTGTCGGGGACACATAGCTCTTACAATGAGCAGTTCTTC; CDR3: CASSLSGTHSSYNEQFF
D: TRBD1; size: -; V: TRBV2; J: TRBJ1-5; DNA: TGTGCCAGCAGTGGGACAGGGGATAATCAGCCCCAGCATTTT; CDR3: CASSGTGDNQPQHF
D: -; size: -; V: TRBV27; J: TRBJ2-7; DNA: TGTGCCAGCAGTAAGAACGGCAATTCCTACGAGCAGTACTTC; CDR3: CASSKNGNSYEQYF
D: -; size: few; V: TRBV7-2; J: TRBJ2-7; DNA: TGTGCCAGCAGCTCGGGGAGAAATCTGCAGTACTTC; CDR3: CASSSGRNLQYF
D: -; size: -; V: TRBV11-3; J: TRBJ2-7; DNA: TGTGCCAGCAGCTTAGTTAAGGCGGCCTACGAGCAGTACTTC; CDR3: CASSLVKAAYEQYF
D: TRBD1; size: -; V: TRBV20-1; J: TRBJ1-1; DNA: TGCAGTGCTAGTACAGGGGTGCTGAACACTGAAGCTTTCTTT; CDR3: CSASTGVLNTEAFF
D: TRBD2; size: -; V: TRBV20-1; J: TRBJ2-7; DNA: TGCAGTGCTAGAGAACTAGCGGGGGGTTACGAGCAGTACTTC; CDR3: CSARELAGGYEQYF
D: TRBD2; size: -; V: TRBV2; J: TRBJ2-1; DNA: TGTGCCAGCAGTGAGGTGGGGCTAGCGGTACCCACCAATGAGCAGTTCTTC; CDR3: CASSEVGLAVPTNEQFF
D: -; size: -; V: TRBV4-1; J: TRBJ2-5; DNA: TGCGCCGGTAGCCAAGATCGCGACGGCTGGGAGACCCAGTACTTC; CDR3: CAGSQDRDGWETQYF
D: -; size: -; V: TRBV6-5; J: TRBJ1-2; DNA: TGTGCCAGCAGTTACAACCCCAGGCGGTATGGCTACACCTTC; CDR3: CASSYNPRRYGYTF
D: -; size: few; V: TRBV27; J: TRBJ2-7; DNA: TGTGCCACCACCGGACCGACATACGAGCAGTACTTC; CDR3: CATTGPTYEQYF
D: TRBD2; size: many; V: TRBV5-1; J: TRBJ2-5; DNA: TGTGCCAGCTCCTCTAGCGGAGCGCAAGAGACCCAGTACTTC; CDR3: CASSSSGAQETQYF